Shown below are 32 T cell receptor beta chains from a single sample sequenced in a study of blood T cell repertoires in COVID-19 (dated by TCRdb to about 2020). The library was generated by the immunoSEQ multiplex PCR assay. This immuneACCESS table, as held by TCRdb, lists in-frame sequences with V and J called but not all clones. Of the missing ones, under half trace to an unresolved V gene in checked studies; the others have no known cause. For this sample there are under 150,000 clones; about four fifths appear just once. The ten most abundant clones make up around a tenth of the sample. Input material: peripheral blood. The receptors here all came from a man in his forties with active or convalescent COVID-19.

The chain combines TRBV7-2 with TRBJ1-3, with a tentative D call TRBD1 (6 bases). The CDR3 totals 15 residues. Germline CDR1 is SGHTA and CDR2 is FQGNSA. V dropped 3 bases and J dropped 3 bases, with 12 bases sitting between them. As DNA, the CDR3 is TGTGCCAGCAGCTTGTGGGGGCGCAGTGGAAACACCATATATTTT. It yields the protein CASSLWGRSGNTIYF.

This chain uses TRBV6-6 with TRBJ2-2, with 9 bases that match TRBD1. Unmatched junction bases numbered 3, after V lost 2 bases and J lost 2 bases. Germline CDR1 and CDR2: MNHNY and SVGAGI (reference sequence). CDR3 length: 16 amino acids. CDR3 residues: CASSYGTGKNTGELFF. The CDR3 nucleotides are TGTGCCAGCAGTTACGGGACAGGGAAAAACACCGGGGAGCTGTTTTTT.

V gene TRBV7-2 combines with J gene TRBJ1-2, with D unresolved. Trimming removed 5 bases at V and 0 bases at J, with 13 bases between. Per germline, CDR1 SGHTA and CDR2 FQGNSA. There are 15 residues in the CDR3. CDR3 DNA: TGTGCCAGCAGCCCACAAGCGGGCCCTAACTATGGCTACACCTTC. This encodes CASSPQAGPNYGYTF. Looking up the rest from reference TRBV7-2 and TRBJ1-2 gives the full variable domain: GAGVSQSPSNKVTEKGKDVELRCDPISGHTALYWYRQSLGQGLEFLIYFQGNSAPDKSGLPSDRFSAERTGGSVSTLTIQRTQQEDSAVYLCASSPQAGPNYGYTFGSGTRLTVV.

This clone appeared once. The chain couples TRBV5-6 to TRBJ1-2, with D hard to call. Trimming shortened V by 4 bases and J by 6 bases, and 10 bases separated the two germline ends. CDR3 length equals 12 residues. Germline V gene data show CDR1 as SGHDT and CDR2 as YYEEEE. The CDR3 DNA reads TGTGCCAGCAGCCCAGGACTCAATGGCTACACCTTC. Protein product: CASSPGLNGYTF.

The count of this clone is one. The J gene is TRBJ2-7, the V gene TRBV5-5; tentatively, D is TRBD2 (5 bases). This CDR3 spans 16 amino acids. The germline V gene encodes CDR1 SGHKS and CDR2 YYEKEE (reference sequence). Trimming cost V 0 bases and J 3 bases, with 16 bases left between them. CDR3 DNA: TGTGCCAGCAGCTTGGCTTCACTAGGAGATCTCTACGAGCAGTACTTC. Translating gives CASSLASLGDLYEQYF. Filled out from reference TRBV5-5 and TRBJ2-7, the complete variable domain reads DAGVTQSPTHLIKTRGQQVTLRCSPISGHKSVSWYQQVLGQGPQFIFQYYEKEERGRGNFPDRFSARQFPNYSSELNVNALLLGDSALYLCASSLASLGDLYEQYFGPGTRLTVT.

The chain joins TRBV27 to TRBJ2-7; TRBD1 aligns across 9 bases. The CDR3 spans 14 residues. The J segment lost 2 bases and the V segment lost 7 bases, leaving 6 bases of the junction unmatched. Germline V gene sequence: CDR1 MNHEY, CDR2 SMNVEV (reference sequence). This chain's CDR3 is CASKDRGRTYEQYF. CDR3 coding DNA: TGTGCCAGCAAGGACAGGGGTAGGACCTACGAGCAGTACTTC.

Only a few counts were recorded for this clone. The chain employs TRBV27 and TRBJ2-5; D may be TRBD2 (6 bases). The CDR3 totals 16 residues. The V end lost 6 bases, the J end lost 2 bases, and 19 bases lay between the germline ends. The germline V gene encodes CDR1 MNHEY and CDR2 SMNVEV (reference sequence). This chain's CDR3 is CASRLKGGVGQETQYF. The CDR3 DNA reads as TGTGCCAGCAGACTCAAAGGCGGGGTGGGGCAAGAGACCCAGTACTTC.

This chain connects TRBV5-6 to TRBJ1-4, with D possibly TRBD1 on 5 matching bases. This CDR3 is built from 15 residues. CDR1 is SGHDT and CDR2 is YYEEEE in the germline V gene. Trimming stripped 0 bases from V and 8 bases from J, with 14 bases between. CDR3 region: CASSLVKGSPEKLFF. The CDR3 DNA follows: TGTGCCAGCAGCTTGGTCAAGGGGTCCCCGGAAAAACTGTTTTTT.

The gene calls are TRBV7-9 and TRBJ2-7; D ambiguous. The CDR3 runs to 11 residues. The V gene's germline CDR1 is SEHNR and CDR2 FQNEAQ (reference sequence). V shed 5 bases and J shed 2 bases, with 4 bases lying between them. DNA of the CDR3: TGTGCCAGCAGCCCGGCCTACGAGCAGTACTTC. Translation gives CASSPAYEQYF.

The J gene is TRBJ2-2, the V gene TRBV4-1; 7 bases map to TRBD2. The CDR3 has 13 residues. From germline, CDR1 is MGHRA and CDR2 YSYEKL. The V gene end was trimmed by 3 bases and the J gene end by 15 bases; junction bases not matched to a gene: 10. DNA of the CDR3: TGCGCCAGCAGCCAGGAGCGGGACTTCTCGGTGTTTTTT. Its translation is CASSQERDFSVFF.

The chain employs TRBV2 and TRBJ1-5, with 9 bases identical to TRBD1. J gave up 6 bases and V 5 bases, and 5 bases lay outside the gene matches. CDR3 length: 14 residues. CDR1 SNHLY and CDR2 FYNNEI come from the germline V gene. The CDR3 is CASSQDRGAQPQHF. Written as DNA, the CDR3 is TGTGCCAGCAGTCAGGACAGGGGTGCTCAGCCCCAGCATTTT.

The CDR3 reads CASSPRLAGDNEQFF. CDR3 nucleotide sequence: TGTGCCAGCAGCCCGCGACTAGCGGGGGACAATGAGCAGTTCTTC. V gene TRBV7-2 combines with J gene TRBJ2-1; 12 bases match TRBD2. Germline CDR1 reads SGHTA; CDR2 reads FQGNSA. The CDR3 length is 15 residues. V lost 5 bases to trimming and J lost 5 bases; unmatched junction nucleotides: 4.

This clone was observed a handful of times. The gene calls are TRBV3-1 (or the pseudogene TRBV3-2) and TRBJ1-1; D is ambiguous. The germline V gene has CDR1 LGHDT and CDR2 YNNKEL (reference sequence). The CDR3 is 15 amino acids. V was cut by 2 bases and J by 1 base, with 11 bases left in between. CDR3 in DNA: TGTGCCAGCAGCCAAAGCGTGGTCGGGAACACTGAAGCTTTCTTT. Its protein product is CASSQSVVGNTEAFF.

The chain is built from TRBV5-4 and TRBJ2-3; 7 nucleotides match TRBD2. With 3 bases clipped from V and 1 base from J, the junction kept 5 bases outside the gene matches. The CDR3 contains 15 residues. The germline V gene has CDR1 SGHNT and CDR2 YYREEE (reference sequence). The CDR3 sequence: CASSSGTTRTDTQYF. The CDR3 region has the DNA TGTGCCAGCAGCTCCGGGACTACCCGCACAGATACGCAGTATTTT.

CDR3 DNA sequence: TGTGCCAGCAGTTTAAGGATTAGGCTAGCGGCGAACACCGGGGAGCTGTTTTTT. Translation: CASSLRIRLAANTGELFF. V and J are TRBV27 and TRBJ2-2; 7 positions match TRBD2. This CDR3 contains 18 residues. Germline assignment: CDR1 MNHEY and CDR2 SMNVEV (reference sequence). Trimming cost V 2 bases and J 0 bases; bases outside gene matches: 9.

CDR3 in DNA: TGCGCCAGCAGCCAAGCCAAGGGGGGGAGTCTAGCCAAAAACATTCAGTACTTC. It specifies CASSQAKGGSLAKNIQYF. The genes are TRBV4-1 and TRBJ2-4; D is perhaps TRBD2 (7 bases). Germline CDR1 and CDR2: MGHRA and YSYEKL. The CDR3 covers 18 residues. Trimming shortened V by 1 base and J by 0 bases, and 16 bases separated the two germline ends.

This clone was seen a few times. The J gene is TRBJ1-1, the V gene TRBV29-1, with unresolved D. The CDR3 is 15 amino acids. V was shortened by 4 bases and J by 2 bases, with 17 bases between the two germline ends. Germline-derived CDR1 and CDR2 are SQVTM and ANQGSEA. Here the CDR3 reads CSVARDPQTNTEAFF. The CDR3 DNA sequence: TGCAGCGTTGCGAGGGATCCACAGACAAACACTGAAGCTTTCTTT.

This clone appeared a few times. This chain connects TRBV11-2 to TRBJ1-5; tentative D call: TRBD1 (5 bases). V lost 1 base and J 7 bases, leaving 17 bases between the germline ends. The germline CDR1 and CDR2 sequences are SGHAT and FQNNGV. The CDR3 extends over 16 amino acids. The CDR3 nucleotides read TGTGCCAGCAGCTTAGGGCGGCAGGGAGGGGCCCAGCCCCAGCATTTT. Translation: CASSLGRQGGAQPQHF.

The gene calls are TRBV3-1 (or the pseudogene TRBV3-2) and TRBJ1-1, with D perhaps matching TRBD1 (5 bases). This CDR3 region has 15 residues. Trimming took off 1 base at V and 6 bases at J, with 15 bases between the two ends. Germline assignment: CDR1 LGHDT and CDR2 YNNKEL (reference sequence). CDR3 nucleotides: TGTGCCAGCAGCCAAGGCGGGGCCGGTAATGCTGAAGCTTTCTTT. Translated: CASSQGGAGNAEAFF.

This chain joins TRBV2 and TRBJ2-1; D may be TRBD1 (5 bases). The CDR3 consists of 14 residues. The V end was cut by 7 bases, the J end by 4 bases, with 14 bases between. Germline loops: CDR1 SNHLY, CDR2 FYNNEI. CDR3 in DNA: TGTGCCAGCACGGTGGACAACCTATACAATGAGCAGTTCTTC. It specifies CASTVDNLYNEQFF.

The chain combines TRBV6-4 with TRBJ2-1, with D perhaps TRBD1 (5 bases). Germline assignment: CDR1 MRHNA and CDR2 SNTAGT. There are 16 residues in the CDR3. The ends were cut back, 2 bases at V and 0 bases at J, with 11 bases in the middle. CDR3 bases: TGTGCCAGCAGTGACACCGGACAACACTCCTACAATGAGCAGTTCTTC. It encodes CASSDTGQHSYNEQFF.

V and J are TRBV7-2 and TRBJ2-3, with D possibly being TRBD2 (5 bases). V was shortened by 6 bases and J by 1 base, with 23 bases between the two germline ends. The CDR3 is 18 residues long. Germline V gene sequence: CDR1 SGHTA, CDR2 FQGNSA. CDR3 in amino acids: CASSSASRLARGTDTQYF. CDR3 DNA sequence: TGTGCCAGCAGTTCCGCCTCACGGCTCGCGCGGGGCACAGATACGCAGTATTTT.

CDR3 sequence (DNA): TGCGCCAGCAGCCCAGAAGGACAGGGGCAATACGAGCAGTACTTC. This sequence encodes CASSPEGQGQYEQYF. V usage is TRBV5-1 and J usage is TRBJ2-7; 9 bases map to TRBD1. This CDR3 contains 15 residues. Germline loops: CDR1 SGHRS, CDR2 YFSETQ. The junction had 9 bases not matched to a gene; V was cut back by 4 bases and J by 4 bases.

The chain uses TRBV7-9 and TRBJ1-2; no reliable D call. The length of the CDR3 is 15 residues. With 5 bases removed from V and 0 bases from J, the gap between germline ends came to 13 bases. CDR1 and CDR2 from the germline V gene are SEHNR and FQNEAQ (reference sequence). In DNA, the CDR3 is TGTGCCAGCAGCCCCAGGACGGGAGCTAACTATGGCTACACCTTC. Its translation is CASSPRTGANYGYTF.

This clone was seen a few times. The chain joins TRBV18 to TRBJ1-3; D remains unclear. CDR1 is KGHSH and CDR2 is LQKENI in the germline V gene. Deletions cut 3 bases from V and 7 bases from J, with 10 bases between. This CDR3 region has 13 residues. The CDR3: CASSPAGSNTIYF. CDR3 nucleotide sequence: TGTGCCAGCTCACCTGCGGGGAGTAACACCATATATTTT.

This clone was picked up one time. The chain joins TRBV2 to TRBJ2-5; D remains ambiguous. V lost 4 bases and J 3 bases, leaving 6 bases between the germline ends. CDR1 is SNHLY, CDR2 FYNNEI, per germline. The CDR3 loop spans 12 amino acids. In DNA form, the CDR3 reads TGTGCCAGCAGTGCACAAGAAGAGACCCAGTACTTC. It specifies CASSAQEETQYF.

The table lists this clone with a few counts. This rearrangement joins TRBV3-1 (or the pseudogene TRBV3-2) to TRBJ2-1; 7 bases align to TRBD2. The CDR3 runs to 12 residues. Germline-derived CDR1 and CDR2 are LGHDT and YNNKEL (reference sequence). J lost 9 bases, V lost 4 bases, and 3 bases had no gene match. The CDR3 bases are TGTGCCAGCAGCCGAGAGCGGGGTGAGCAGTTCTTC. Translation gives CASSRERGEQFF.

The chain carries TRBV5-4 and TRBJ2-3; TRBD2 agrees at 9 bases. Germline V gives CDR1 SGHNT, CDR2 YYREEE (reference sequence). This CDR3 is built from 15 residues. J gave up 2 bases and V 3 bases, and 4 bases lay outside the gene matches. DNA of the CDR3: TGTGCCAGCAGCTCGACTAGCGGCAACACAGATACGCAGTATTTT. This gives the protein CASSSTSGNTDTQYF. Filled out from reference TRBV5-4 and TRBJ2-3, the complete variable domain reads ETGVTQSPTHLIKTRGQQVTLRCSSQSGHNTVSWYQQALGQGPQFIFQYYREEENGRGNFPPRFSGLQFPNYSSELNVNALELDDSALYLCASSSTSGNTDTQYFGPGTRLTVL.

The chain recombines TRBV9 with TRBJ1-5; D gene ambiguous. Germline CDR1 SGDLS, CDR2 YYNGEE. Trimming took 0 bases from V and 0 from J, leaving 7 bases between them. The CDR3 has 15 residues. CDR3 bases: TGTGCCAGCAGCGTAGACAACTATAGCAATCAGCCCCAGCATTTT. Amino acids: CASSVDNYSNQPQHF.

The V and J genes are TRBV18 and TRBJ2-5; 9 positions match TRBD2. V was pared by 6 bases and J by 1 base, with 6 bases of the junction left unmatched. Germline-derived CDR1 and CDR2 are KGHSH and LQKENI. CDR3 length equals 15 residues. In nucleotides, the CDR3 is TGTGCCAGCTCCGCAACACTAGCGGGCCAAGAGACCCAGTACTTC. This sequence encodes CASSATLAGQETQYF.

The chain carries TRBV19 and TRBJ1-3; weak D call: TRBD1 (5 bases). CDR1 is LNHDA, CDR2 SQIVND, per germline (reference sequence). The CDR3 extends over 13 amino acids. The V and J ends lost 3 bases and 8 bases respectively, with 11 bases between them. CDR3 nucleotide sequence: TGTGCCAGTAGTATGAAGTCGACAGACACCATATATTTT. It is translated as CASSMKSTDTIYF.

This CDR3 reads CASSQGGGGLAGSDTQYF. CDR3 sequence (DNA): TGTGCCAGCAGCCAAGGGGGTGGAGGGCTAGCGGGATCAGATACGCAGTATTTT. V gene TRBV4-2 combines with J gene TRBJ2-3; 9 bases are shared with TRBD2. Germline V gene lookup returns CDR1 LGHNA and CDR2 YNFKEQ. The V segment lost 1 base and the J segment 4 bases; nucleotides outside the gene matches: 12. The CDR3 runs to 18 residues.